The source of this T cell receptor (beta chain) is a study of breast tumors, draining lymph nodes, adjacent tissues. Points from the study as a whole: Tumors had less TCR diversity than lymph nodes, more than nontumor tissue. The data were judged consistent with most tumor T cells coming from lymph node and expanding in tumor. Compared with basal-like, luminal-like tumors shared significantly more repertoire with nontumor tissue.

This clonotype was counted many times. No antigen is known for it. In TCRdb, the multiplex PCR reads were re-called with MiXCR into one record per CDR3 protein. This sample has approximately 230,000 distinct CDR3 sequences; less than 35% occur once, and the top ten carry 3% to 4%. Breast cancer patients provided tissue from their axillary draining lymph nodes. The CDR3 loop spans 12 amino acids. Germline V gene lookup returns CDR1 SQVTM and CDR2 ANQGSEA. V was cut by 7 bases and J by 6 bases, with 16 bases left in between. The V call is TRBV29-1, the J call TRBJ2-7, with D maybe TRBD2 (6 bases). Sequences were obtained from axillary lymph node tissue. The receptor was isolated from a female donor with breast cancer. Some clones in this sample may be carry-over from other donors' samples. CDR3 nucleotide sequence: TGCAGCGGGGCCCGGCAGGGAGGCGAGCAGTACTTC. Translation: CSGARQGGEQYF.